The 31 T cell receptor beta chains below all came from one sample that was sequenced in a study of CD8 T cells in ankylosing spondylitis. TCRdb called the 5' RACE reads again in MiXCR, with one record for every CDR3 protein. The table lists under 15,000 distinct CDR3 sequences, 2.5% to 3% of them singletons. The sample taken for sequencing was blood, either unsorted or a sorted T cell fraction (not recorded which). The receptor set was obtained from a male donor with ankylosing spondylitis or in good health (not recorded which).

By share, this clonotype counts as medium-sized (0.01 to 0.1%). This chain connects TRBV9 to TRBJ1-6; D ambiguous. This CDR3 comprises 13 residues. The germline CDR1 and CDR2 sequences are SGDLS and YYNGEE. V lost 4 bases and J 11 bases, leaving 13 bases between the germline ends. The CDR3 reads CASSRDNRPPLHF. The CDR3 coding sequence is TGTGCCAGCAGCCGCGACAATCGGCCACCCCTCCACTTT.

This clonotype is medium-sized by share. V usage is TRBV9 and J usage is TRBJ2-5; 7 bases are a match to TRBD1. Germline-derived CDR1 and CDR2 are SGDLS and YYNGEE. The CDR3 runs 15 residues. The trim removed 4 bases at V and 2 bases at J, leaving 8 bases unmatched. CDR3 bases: TGTGCCAGCAGCTTCCGACAGGGATCTCAAGAGACCCAGTACTTC. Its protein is CASSFRQGSQETQYF.

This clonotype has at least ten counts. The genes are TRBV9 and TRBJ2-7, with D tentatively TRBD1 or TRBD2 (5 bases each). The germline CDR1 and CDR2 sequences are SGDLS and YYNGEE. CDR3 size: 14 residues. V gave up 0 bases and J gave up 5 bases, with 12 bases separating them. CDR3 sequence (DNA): TGTGCCAGCAGCGTAGACGAGGGGTTCGACGAGCAGTACTTC. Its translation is CASSVDEGFDEQYF.

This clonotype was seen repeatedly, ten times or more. DNA for the CDR3: TGTGCCAGCAGCGCCCGACTAGCGGGGGACTACAATGAGCAGTTCTTC. Amino acids: CASSARLAGDYNEQFF. The genes are TRBV9 and TRBJ2-1; 12 nucleotides match TRBD2. CDR1 and CDR2 from the germline V gene are SGDLS and YYNGEE. This CDR3 is 16 amino acids long. J was trimmed by 3 bases and V by 3 bases; bases with no gene match: 4.

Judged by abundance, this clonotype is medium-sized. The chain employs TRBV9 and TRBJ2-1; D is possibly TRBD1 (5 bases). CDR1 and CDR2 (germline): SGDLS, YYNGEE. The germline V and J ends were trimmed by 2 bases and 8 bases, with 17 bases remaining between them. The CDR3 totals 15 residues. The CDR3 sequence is CASSVLSGAEYEQFF. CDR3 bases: TGTGCCAGCAGCGTCTTGAGTGGGGCAGAGTATGAGCAGTTCTTC. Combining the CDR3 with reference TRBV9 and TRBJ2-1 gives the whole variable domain DSGVTQTPKHLITATGQRVTLRCSPRSGDLSVYWYQQSLDQGLQFLIQYYNGEERAKGNILERFSAQQFPDLHSELNLSSLELGDSALYFCASSVLSGAEYEQFFGPGTRLTVL.

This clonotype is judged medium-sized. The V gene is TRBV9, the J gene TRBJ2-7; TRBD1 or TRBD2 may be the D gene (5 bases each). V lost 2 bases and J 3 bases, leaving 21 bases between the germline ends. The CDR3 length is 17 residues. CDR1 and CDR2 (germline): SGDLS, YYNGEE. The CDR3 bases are TGTGCCAGCAGCGTCAACCCCGCCGGGACGGGCTTCTACGAGCAGTACTTC. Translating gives CASSVNPAGTGFYEQYF.

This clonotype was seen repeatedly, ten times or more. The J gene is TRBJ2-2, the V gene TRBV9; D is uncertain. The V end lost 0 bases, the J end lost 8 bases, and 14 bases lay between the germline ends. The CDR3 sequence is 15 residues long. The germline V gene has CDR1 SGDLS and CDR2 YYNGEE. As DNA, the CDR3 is TGTGCCAGCAGCGTAGCGTGGGTCCCCGGGGGGGAGCTGTTTTTT. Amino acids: CASSVAWVPGGELFF. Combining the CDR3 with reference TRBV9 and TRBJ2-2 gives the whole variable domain DSGVTQTPKHLITATGQRVTLRCSPRSGDLSVYWYQQSLDQGLQFLIQYYNGEERAKGNILERFSAQQFPDLHSELNLSSLELGDSALYFCASSVAWVPGGELFFGEGSRLTVL.

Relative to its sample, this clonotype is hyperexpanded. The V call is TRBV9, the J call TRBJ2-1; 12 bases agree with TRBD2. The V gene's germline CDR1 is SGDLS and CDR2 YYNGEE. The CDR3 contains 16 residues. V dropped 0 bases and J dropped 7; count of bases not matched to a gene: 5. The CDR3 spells CASSVGPSGGANEQFF. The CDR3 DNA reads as TGTGCCAGCAGCGTAGGGCCTAGCGGGGGGGCTAATGAGCAGTTCTTC.

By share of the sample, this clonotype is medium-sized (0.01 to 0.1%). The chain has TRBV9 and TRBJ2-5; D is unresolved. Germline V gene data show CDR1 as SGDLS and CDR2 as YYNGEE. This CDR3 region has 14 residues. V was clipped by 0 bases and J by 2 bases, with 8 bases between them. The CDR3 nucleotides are TGTGCCAGCAGCGTAGGAGGCACACAAGAGACCCAGTACTTC. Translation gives CASSVGGTQETQYF.

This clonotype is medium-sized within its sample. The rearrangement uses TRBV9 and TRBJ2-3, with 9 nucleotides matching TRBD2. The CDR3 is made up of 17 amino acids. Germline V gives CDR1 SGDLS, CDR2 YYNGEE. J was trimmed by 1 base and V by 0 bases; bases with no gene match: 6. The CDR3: CASSVASSGGRTDTQYF. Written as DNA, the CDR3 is TGTGCCAGCAGCGTAGCAAGTAGCGGGGGCCGCACAGATACGCAGTATTTT.

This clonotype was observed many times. CDR3 protein: CASSVTGGPADTQYF. The CDR3 region has the DNA TGTGCCAGCAGCGTAACGGGGGGGCCAGCAGATACGCAGTATTTT. The chain employs TRBV9 and TRBJ2-3; 8 bases align to TRBD2. The germline V gene has CDR1 SGDLS and CDR2 YYNGEE. The CDR3 consists of 15 residues. V shed 1 base, J shed 4 bases, and the junction held 5 bases outside the gene matches.

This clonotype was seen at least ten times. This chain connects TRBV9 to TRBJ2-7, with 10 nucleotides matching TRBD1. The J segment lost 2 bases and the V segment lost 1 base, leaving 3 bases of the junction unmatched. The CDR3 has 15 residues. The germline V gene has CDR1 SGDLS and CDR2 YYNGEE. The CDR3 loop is CASSVSGTGAYEQYF. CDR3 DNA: TGTGCCAGCAGCGTATCCGGGACAGGGGCCTACGAGCAGTACTTC.

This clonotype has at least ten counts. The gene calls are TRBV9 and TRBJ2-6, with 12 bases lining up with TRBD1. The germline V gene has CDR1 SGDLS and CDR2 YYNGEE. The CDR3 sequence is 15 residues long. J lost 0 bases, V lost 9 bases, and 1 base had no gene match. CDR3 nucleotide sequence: TGTGCCACGGGACAGGGGGCCTCTGGGGCCAACGTCCTGACTTTC. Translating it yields CATGQGASGANVLTF. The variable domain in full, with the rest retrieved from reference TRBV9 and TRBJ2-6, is DSGVTQTPKHLITATGQRVTLRCSPRSGDLSVYWYQQSLDQGLQFLIQYYNGEERAKGNILERFSAQQFPDLHSELNLSSLELGDSALYFCATGQGASGANVLTFGAGSRLTVL.

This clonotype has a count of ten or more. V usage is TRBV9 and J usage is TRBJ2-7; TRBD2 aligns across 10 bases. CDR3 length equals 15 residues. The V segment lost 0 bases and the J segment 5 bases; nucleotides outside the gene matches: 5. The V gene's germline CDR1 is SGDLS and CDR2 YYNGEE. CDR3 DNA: TGTGCCAGCAGCGTAGGTTCTAGCGGGAGCCACGAGCAGTACTTC. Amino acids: CASSVGSSGSHEQYF. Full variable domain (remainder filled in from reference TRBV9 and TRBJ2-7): DSGVTQTPKHLITATGQRVTLRCSPRSGDLSVYWYQQSLDQGLQFLIQYYNGEERAKGNILERFSAQQFPDLHSELNLSSLELGDSALYFCASSVGSSGSHEQYFGPGTRLTVT.

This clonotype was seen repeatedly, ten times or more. CDR3 nucleotide sequence: TGTGCCAGCAGCCCTAACGCAGGGACCCGAGAGACCCAGTACTTC. It specifies CASSPNAGTRETQYF. The V call is TRBV9, the J call TRBJ2-5; perhaps D is TRBD1 or TRBD2 (5 bases each). Trimming took 4 bases from V and 4 from J, leaving 17 bases between them. The CDR3 is made up of 15 amino acids. Germline V gives CDR1 SGDLS, CDR2 YYNGEE. Combining the CDR3 with reference TRBV9 and TRBJ2-5 gives the whole variable domain DSGVTQTPKHLITATGQRVTLRCSPRSGDLSVYWYQQSLDQGLQFLIQYYNGEERAKGNILERFSAQQFPDLHSELNLSSLELGDSALYFCASSPNAGTRETQYFGPGTRLLVL.

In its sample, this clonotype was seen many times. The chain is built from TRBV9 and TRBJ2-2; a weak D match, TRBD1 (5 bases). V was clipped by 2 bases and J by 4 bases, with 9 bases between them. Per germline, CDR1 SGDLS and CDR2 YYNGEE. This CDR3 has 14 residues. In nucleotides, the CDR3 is TGTGCCAGCAGCGTTCAGGGTCGCACCGGGGAGCTGTTTTTT. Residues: CASSVQGRTGELFF.

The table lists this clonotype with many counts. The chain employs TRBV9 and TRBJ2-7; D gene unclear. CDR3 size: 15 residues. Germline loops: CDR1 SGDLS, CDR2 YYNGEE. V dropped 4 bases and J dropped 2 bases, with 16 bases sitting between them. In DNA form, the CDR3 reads TGTGCCAGCAGCTTAAGACCCGATACGACCTACGAGCAGTACTTC. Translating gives CASSLRPDTTYEQYF.

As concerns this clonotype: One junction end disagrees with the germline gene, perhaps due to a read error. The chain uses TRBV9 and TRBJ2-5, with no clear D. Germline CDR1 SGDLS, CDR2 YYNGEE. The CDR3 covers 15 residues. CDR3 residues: CASSLVPSRQETQSF. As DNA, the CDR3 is TGTGCCAGCAGCTTAGTACCCAGCCGCCAAGAGACCCAGTCCTTC.

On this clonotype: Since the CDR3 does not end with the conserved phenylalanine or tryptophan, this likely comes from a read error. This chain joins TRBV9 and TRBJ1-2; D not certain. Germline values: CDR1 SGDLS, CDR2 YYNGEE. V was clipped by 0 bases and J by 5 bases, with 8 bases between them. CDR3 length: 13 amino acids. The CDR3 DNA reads TGTGCCAGCAGCGTAGGAACAGATTATGGCTACACCCTC. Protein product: CASSVGTDYGYTL.

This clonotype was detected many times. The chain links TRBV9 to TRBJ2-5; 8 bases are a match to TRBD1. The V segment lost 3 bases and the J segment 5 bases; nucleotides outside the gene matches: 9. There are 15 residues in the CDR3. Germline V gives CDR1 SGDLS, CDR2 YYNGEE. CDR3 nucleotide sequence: TGTGCCAGCAGCGCGACGGACAGGGCATGGGAGACCCAGTACTTC. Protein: CASSATDRAWETQYF.

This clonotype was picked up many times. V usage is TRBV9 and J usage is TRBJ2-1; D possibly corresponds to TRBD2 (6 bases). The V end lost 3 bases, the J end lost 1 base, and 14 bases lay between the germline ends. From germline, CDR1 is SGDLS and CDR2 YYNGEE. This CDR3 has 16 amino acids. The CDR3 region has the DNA TGTGCCAGCAGCGGACTAGTAACCCTTTCCTACAATGAGCAGTTCTTC. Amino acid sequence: CASSGLVTLSYNEQFF.

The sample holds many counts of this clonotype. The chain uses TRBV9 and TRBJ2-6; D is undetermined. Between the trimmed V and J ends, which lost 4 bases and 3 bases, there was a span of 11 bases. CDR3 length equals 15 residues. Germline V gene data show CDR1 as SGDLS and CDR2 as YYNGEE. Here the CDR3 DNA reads TGTGCCAGCAGCTCTCAGAAGGGTGGGGCCAACGTCCTGACTTTC. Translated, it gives CASSSQKGGANVLTF.

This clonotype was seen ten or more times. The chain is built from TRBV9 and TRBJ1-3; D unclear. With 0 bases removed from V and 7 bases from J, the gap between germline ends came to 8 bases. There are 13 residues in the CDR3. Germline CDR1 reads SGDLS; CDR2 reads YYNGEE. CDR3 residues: CASSVDPPNTIYF. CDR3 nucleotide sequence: TGTGCCAGCAGCGTAGACCCCCCCAACACCATATATTTT.

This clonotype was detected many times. CDR3 residues: CASSVDPSGRALNEQFF. The CDR3 region has the DNA TGTGCCAGCAGCGTAGATCCTAGCGGGAGGGCCCTCAATGAGCAGTTCTTC. The genes are TRBV9 and TRBJ2-1; 12 nucleotides align to TRBD2. Per germline, CDR1 SGDLS and CDR2 YYNGEE. The CDR3 sequence is 17 residues long. The junction had 7 bases not matched to a gene; V was cut back by 0 bases and J by 6 bases.

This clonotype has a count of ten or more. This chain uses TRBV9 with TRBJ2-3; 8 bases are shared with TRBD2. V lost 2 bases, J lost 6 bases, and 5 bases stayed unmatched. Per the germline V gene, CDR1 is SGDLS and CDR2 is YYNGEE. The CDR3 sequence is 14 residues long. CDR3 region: CASSVISGADTQYF. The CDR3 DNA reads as TGTGCCAGCAGCGTTATTAGCGGGGCGGATACGCAGTATTTT.

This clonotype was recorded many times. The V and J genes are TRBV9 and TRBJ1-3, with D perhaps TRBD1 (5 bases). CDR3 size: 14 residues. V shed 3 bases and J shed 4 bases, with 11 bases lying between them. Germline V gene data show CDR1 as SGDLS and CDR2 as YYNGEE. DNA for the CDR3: TGTGCCAGCAGCGGGACAATATTAGGAAACACCATATATTTT. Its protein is CASSGTILGNTIYF.

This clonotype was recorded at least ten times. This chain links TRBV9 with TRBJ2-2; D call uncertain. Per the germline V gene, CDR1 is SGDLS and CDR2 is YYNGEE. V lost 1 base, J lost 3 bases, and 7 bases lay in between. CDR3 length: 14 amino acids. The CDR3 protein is CASSVRWDTGELFF. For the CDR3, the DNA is TGTGCCAGCAGCGTAAGGTGGGACACCGGGGAGCTGTTTTTT.

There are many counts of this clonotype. The CDR3 coding sequence is TGTGCCAGCAGCCTCACGGGGGGAATGAATCAGCCCCAGCATTTT. Its protein product is CASSLTGGMNQPQHF. The chain employs TRBV9 and TRBJ1-5; possibly TRBD1 for D (5 bases). With 4 bases removed from V and 4 bases from J, the gap between germline ends came to 15 bases. The CDR3 covers 15 residues. CDR1 and CDR2 from the germline V gene are SGDLS and YYNGEE.

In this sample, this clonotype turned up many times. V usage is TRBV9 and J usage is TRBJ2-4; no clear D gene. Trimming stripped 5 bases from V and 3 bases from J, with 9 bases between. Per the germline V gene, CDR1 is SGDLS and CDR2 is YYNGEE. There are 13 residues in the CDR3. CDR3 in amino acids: CASSLGVKNIQYF. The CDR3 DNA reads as TGTGCCAGCAGTCTTGGGGTCAAAAACATTCAGTACTTC. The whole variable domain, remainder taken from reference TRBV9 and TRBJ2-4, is DSGVTQTPKHLITATGQRVTLRCSPRSGDLSVYWYQQSLDQGLQFLIQYYNGEERAKGNILERFSAQQFPDLHSELNLSSLELGDSALYFCASSLGVKNIQYFGAGTRLSVL.

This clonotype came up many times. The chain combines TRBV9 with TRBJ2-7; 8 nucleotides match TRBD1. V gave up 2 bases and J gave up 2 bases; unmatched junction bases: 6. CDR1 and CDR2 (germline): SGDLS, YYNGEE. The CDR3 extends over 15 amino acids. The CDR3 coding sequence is TGTGCCAGCAGCGTTGCCGCGACAGGGGCCTACGAGCAGTACTTC. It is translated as CASSVAATGAYEQYF.

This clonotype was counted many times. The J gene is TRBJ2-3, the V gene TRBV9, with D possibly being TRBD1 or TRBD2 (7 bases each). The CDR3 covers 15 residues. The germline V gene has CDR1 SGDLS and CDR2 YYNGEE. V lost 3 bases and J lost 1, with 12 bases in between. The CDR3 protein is CASSAPGGGTDTQYF. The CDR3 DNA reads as TGTGCCAGCAGCGCGCCAGGGGGGGGCACAGATACGCAGTATTTT.